What follows is one T cell receptor (beta chain) and its context. No antigen is known for it. V shed 3 bases and J 8 bases; nucleotides not matched to a gene: 10. The germline V gene encodes CDR1 SNHLY and CDR2 FYNNEI. The CDR3 contains 15 residues. Using immunoSEQ multiplex PCR, the repertoire was profiled, and TCRdb retains in-frame clones only, with some absent. The sample carries 100,000 or so clones, just over 85% recorded once. The data belong to a study of T cell responses to AZD1222 COVID-19 vaccine. The study, taken as a whole, reports: Without day 14 samples, only post-peak T cell repertoires were studied. Females outnumbered males among donors, who were mostly white British; clonal diversity was possibly underestimated. Spike-specific TCR breadth rose after two AZD1222 doses, and depth rose as well. Reports indicate that nearly half of spike-specific TCRs are directed at unmutated variant regions.

This TCR was sampled from an adult in good health. V usage is TRBV2 and J usage is TRBJ1-2; 9 bases are shared with TRBD1. The source material was peripheral blood, sampled on day 0 of AZD1222 vaccination. The CDR3 bases are TGTGCCAGCAGTGAGATGGGACAGGGAGTAGAGGGCTACACCTTC. It specifies CASSEMGQGVEGYTF.